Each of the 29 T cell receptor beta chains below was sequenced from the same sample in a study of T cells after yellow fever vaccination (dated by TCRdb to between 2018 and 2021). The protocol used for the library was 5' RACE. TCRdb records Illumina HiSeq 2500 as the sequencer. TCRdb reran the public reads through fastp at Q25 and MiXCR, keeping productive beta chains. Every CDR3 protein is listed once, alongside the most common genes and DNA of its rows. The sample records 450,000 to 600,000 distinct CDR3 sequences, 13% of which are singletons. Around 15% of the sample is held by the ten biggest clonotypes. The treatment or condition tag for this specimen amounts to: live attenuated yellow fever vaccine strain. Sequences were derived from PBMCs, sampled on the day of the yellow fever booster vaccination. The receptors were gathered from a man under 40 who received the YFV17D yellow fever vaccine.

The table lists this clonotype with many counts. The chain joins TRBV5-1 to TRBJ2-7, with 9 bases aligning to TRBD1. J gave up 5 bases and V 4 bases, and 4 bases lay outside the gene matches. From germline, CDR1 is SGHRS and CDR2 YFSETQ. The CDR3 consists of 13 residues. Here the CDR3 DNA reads TGCGCCAGCAGCGTAGGGGACAGGGACGAGCAGTACTTC. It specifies CASSVGDRDEQYF.

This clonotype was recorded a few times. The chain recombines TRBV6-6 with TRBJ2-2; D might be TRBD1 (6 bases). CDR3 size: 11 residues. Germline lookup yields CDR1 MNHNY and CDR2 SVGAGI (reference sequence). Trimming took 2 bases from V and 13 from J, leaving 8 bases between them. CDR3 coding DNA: TGTGCCAGCAGTTACAGGGGGAGGCTGTTTTTT. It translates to CASSYRGRLFF.

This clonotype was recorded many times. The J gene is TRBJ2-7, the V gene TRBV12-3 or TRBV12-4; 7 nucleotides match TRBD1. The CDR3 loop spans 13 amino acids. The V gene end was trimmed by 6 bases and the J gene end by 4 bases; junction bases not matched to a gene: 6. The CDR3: CASRRGGLYEQYF. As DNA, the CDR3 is TGTGCCAGCAGACGAGGGGGCCTGTACGAGCAGTACTTC.

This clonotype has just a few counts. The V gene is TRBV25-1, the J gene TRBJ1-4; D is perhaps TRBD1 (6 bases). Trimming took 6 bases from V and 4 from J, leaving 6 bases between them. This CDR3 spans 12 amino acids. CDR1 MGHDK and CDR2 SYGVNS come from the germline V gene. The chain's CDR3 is CASRQGNEKLFF. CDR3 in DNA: TGTGCCAGCAGACAGGGTAATGAAAAACTGTTTTTT. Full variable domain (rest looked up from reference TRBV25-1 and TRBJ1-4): EADIYQTPRYLVIGTGKKITLECSQTMGHDKMYWYQQDPGMELHLIHYSYGVNSTEKGDLSSESTVSRIRTEHFPLTLESARPSHTSQYLCASRQGNEKLFFGSGTQLSVL.

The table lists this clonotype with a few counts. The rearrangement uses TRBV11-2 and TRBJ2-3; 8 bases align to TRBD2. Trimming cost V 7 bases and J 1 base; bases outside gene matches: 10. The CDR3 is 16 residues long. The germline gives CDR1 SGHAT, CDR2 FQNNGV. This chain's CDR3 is CASTKVGTRRTDTQYF. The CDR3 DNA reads TGTGCCAGCACCAAGGTGGGGACTAGACGCACAGATACGCAGTATTTT.

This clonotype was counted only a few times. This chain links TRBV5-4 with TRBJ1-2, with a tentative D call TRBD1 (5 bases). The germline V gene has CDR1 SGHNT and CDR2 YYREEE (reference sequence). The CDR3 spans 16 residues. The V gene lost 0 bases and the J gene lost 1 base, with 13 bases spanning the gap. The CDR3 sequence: CASSLGTNNLNYGYTF. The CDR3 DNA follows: TGTGCCAGCAGCTTGGGGACAAACAACCTTAACTATGGCTACACCTTC.

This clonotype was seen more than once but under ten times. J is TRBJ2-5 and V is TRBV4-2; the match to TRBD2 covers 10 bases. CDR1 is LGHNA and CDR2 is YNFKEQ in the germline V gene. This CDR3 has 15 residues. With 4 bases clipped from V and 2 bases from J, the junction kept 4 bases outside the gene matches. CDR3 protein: CASSRGTSAQETQYF. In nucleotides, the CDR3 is TGTGCCAGCAGCCGCGGGACTAGCGCGCAAGAGACCCAGTACTTC.

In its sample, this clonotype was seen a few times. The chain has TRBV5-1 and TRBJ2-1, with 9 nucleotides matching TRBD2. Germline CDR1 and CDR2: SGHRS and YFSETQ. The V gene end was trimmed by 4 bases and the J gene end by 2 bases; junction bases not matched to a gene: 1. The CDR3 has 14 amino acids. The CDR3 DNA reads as TGCGCCAGCAGCCGCGGGAGGGCCTACAATGAGCAGTTCTTC. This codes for CASSRGRAYNEQFF. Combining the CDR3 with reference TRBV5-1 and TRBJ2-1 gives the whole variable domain KAGVTQTPRYLIKTRGQQVTLSCSPISGHRSVSWYQQTPGQGLQFLFEYFSETQRNKGNFPGRFSGRQFSNSRSEMNVSTLELGDSALYLCASSRGRAYNEQFFGPGTRLTVL.

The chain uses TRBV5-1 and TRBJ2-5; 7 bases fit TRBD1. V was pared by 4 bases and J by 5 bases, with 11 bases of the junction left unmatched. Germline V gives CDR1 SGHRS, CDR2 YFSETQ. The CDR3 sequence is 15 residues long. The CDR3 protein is CASSTRQGQGETQYF. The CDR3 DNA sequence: TGCGCCAGCAGCACAAGACAGGGCCAAGGGGAGACCCAGTACTTC.

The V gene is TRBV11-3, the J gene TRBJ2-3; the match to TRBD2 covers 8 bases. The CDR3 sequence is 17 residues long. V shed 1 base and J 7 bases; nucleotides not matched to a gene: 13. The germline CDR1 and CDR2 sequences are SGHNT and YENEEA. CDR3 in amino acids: CASSLGYSSGSPNTQYF. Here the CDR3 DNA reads TGTGCCAGCAGCTTAGGGTATTCCAGCGGGAGCCCGAATACGCAGTATTTT.

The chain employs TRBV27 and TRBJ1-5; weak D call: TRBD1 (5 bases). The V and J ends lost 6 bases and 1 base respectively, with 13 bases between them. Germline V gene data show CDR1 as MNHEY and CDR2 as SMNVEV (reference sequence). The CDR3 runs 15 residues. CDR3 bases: TGTGCCAGCAGCGGGGGTCTAGGCAGCAATCAGCCCCAGCATTTT. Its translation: CASSGGLGSNQPQHF.

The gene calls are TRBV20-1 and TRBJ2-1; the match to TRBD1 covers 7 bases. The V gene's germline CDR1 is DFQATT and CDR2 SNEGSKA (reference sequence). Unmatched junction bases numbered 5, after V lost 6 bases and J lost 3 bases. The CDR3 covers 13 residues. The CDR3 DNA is TGCAGTGCGAGACCAGGGGGCTACAATGAGCAGTTCTTC. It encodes CSARPGGYNEQFF.

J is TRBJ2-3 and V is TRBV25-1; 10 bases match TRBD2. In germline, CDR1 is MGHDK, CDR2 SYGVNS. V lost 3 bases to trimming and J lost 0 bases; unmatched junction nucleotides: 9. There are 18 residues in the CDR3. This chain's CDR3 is CASSDPSGSRGSTDTQYF. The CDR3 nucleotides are TGTGCCAGCAGTGATCCTAGCGGGAGTAGGGGTAGCACAGATACGCAGTATTTT.

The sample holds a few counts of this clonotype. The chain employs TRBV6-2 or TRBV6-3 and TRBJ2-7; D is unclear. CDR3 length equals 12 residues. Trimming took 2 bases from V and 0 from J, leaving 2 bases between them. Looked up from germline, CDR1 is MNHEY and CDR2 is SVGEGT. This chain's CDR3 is CASSYPSYEQYF. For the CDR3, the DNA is TGTGCCAGCAGTTACCCCTCCTACGAGCAGTACTTC.

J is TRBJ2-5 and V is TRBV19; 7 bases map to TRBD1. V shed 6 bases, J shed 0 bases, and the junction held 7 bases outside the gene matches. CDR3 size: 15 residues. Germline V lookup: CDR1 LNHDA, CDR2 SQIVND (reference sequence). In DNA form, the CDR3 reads TGTGCCAGTAGGCCCATGGGACAGCACCAAGAGACCCAGTACTTC. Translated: CASRPMGQHQETQYF.

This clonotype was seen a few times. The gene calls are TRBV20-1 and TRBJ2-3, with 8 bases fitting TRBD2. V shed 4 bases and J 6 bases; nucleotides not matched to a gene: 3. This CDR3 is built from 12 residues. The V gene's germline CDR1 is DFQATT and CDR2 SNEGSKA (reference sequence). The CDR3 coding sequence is TGCAGTGCTATTTCTAGCGGGGATACGCAGTATTTT. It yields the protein CSAISSGDTQYF.

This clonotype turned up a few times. This CDR3 is CASRSSGLLGEAFF. The CDR3 bases are TGTGCCAGCAGGTCGTCGGGACTGCTAGGTGAAGCTTTCTTT. The rearrangement links TRBV12-3 or TRBV12-4 to TRBJ1-1; possibly TRBD1 for D (5 bases). V dropped 6 bases and J dropped 7 bases, with 18 bases sitting between them. The CDR3 spans 14 residues.

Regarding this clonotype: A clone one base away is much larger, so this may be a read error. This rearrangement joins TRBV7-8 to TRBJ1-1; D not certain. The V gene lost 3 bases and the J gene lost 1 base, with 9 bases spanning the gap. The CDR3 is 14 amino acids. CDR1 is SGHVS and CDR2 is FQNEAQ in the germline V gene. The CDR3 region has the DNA TGTGCCAGCAGCTTTGCACCTGCGAACACTGAAGCTTTCTTT. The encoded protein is CASSFAPANTEAFF.

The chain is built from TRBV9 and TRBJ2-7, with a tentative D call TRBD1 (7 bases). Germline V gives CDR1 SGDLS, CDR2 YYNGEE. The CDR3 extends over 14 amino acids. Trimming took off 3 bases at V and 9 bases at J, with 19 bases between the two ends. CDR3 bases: TGTGCCAGCAGCGCCACCGGGACCCAGGGGGGGCAGTACTTC. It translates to CASSATGTQGGQYF.

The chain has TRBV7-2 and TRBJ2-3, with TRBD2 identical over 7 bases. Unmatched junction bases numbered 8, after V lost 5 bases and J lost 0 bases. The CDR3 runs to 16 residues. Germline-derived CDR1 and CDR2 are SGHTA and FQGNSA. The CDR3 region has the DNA TGTGCCAGCAGCGCATCGTCTAGCGGTAGCACAGATACGCAGTATTTT. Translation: CASSASSSGSTDTQYF.

CDR3 loop: CSGRTGGLVDTEAFF. CDR3 coding DNA: TGCAGCGGGAGGACAGGGGGGCTTGTTGACACTGAAGCTTTCTTT. The chain combines TRBV29-1 with TRBJ1-1; 10 bases map to TRBD1. The CDR3 sequence is 15 residues long. With 7 bases clipped from V and 3 bases from J, the junction kept 11 bases outside the gene matches. Germline V gene lookup returns CDR1 SQVTM and CDR2 ANQGSEA.

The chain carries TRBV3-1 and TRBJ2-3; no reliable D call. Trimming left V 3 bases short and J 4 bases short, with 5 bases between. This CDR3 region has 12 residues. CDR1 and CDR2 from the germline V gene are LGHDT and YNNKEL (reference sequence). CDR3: CASSHFSDTQYF. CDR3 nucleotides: TGTGCCAGCAGCCATTTCTCAGATACGCAGTATTTT.

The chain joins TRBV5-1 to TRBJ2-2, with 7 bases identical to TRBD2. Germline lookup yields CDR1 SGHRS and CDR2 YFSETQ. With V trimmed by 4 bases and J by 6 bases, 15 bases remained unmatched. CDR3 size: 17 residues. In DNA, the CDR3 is TGCGCCAGCAGCCTGTCTCCGCTAGCGGAGACACCCGGGGAGCTGTTTTTT. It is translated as CASSLSPLAETPGELFF.

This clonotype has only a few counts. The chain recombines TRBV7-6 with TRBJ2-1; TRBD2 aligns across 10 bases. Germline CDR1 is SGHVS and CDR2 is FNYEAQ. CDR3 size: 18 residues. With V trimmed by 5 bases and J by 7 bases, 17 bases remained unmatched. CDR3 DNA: TGTGCCAGCAGCCCAGGACTAGCGGTCCTGTGGGGTAGTAATGAGCAGTTCTTC. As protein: CASSPGLAVLWGSNEQFF.

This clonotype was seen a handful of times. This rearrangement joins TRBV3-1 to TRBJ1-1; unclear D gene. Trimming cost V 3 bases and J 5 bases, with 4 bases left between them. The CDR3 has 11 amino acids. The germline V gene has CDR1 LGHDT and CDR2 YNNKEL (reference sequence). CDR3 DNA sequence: TGTGCCAGCAGCCATCTGACTGAAGCTTTCTTT. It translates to CASSHLTEAFF.

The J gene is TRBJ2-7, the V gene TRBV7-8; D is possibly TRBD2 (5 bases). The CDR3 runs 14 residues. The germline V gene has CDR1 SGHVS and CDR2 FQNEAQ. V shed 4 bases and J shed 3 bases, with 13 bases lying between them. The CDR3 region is CASSWRAAVYEQYF. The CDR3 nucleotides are TGTGCCAGCAGCTGGCGGGCGGCCGTCTACGAGCAGTACTTC.

The chain's CDR3 is CASSLNGQRQQETQYF. In DNA, the CDR3 is TGCGCCAGCAGCTTGAACGGACAGCGACAGCAAGAGACCCAGTACTTC. This rearrangement joins TRBV5-1 to TRBJ2-5; possibly TRBD1 for D (6 bases). CDR1 is SGHRS, CDR2 YFSETQ, per germline. The CDR3 has 16 residues. V was clipped by 1 base and J by 2 bases, with 15 bases between them.

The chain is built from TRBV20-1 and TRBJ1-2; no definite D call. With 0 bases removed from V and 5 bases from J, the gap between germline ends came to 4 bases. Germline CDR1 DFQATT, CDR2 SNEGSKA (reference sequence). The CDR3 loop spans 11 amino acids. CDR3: CSARDTYGYTF. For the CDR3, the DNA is TGCAGTGCTAGAGACACTTATGGCTACACCTTC.

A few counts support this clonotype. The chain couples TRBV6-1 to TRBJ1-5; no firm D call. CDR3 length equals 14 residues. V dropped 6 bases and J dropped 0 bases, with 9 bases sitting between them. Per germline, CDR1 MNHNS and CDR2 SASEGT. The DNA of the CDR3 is TGTGCCAGCAGCCTCATATATAGCAATCAGCCCCAGCATTTT. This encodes CASSLIYSNQPQHF.